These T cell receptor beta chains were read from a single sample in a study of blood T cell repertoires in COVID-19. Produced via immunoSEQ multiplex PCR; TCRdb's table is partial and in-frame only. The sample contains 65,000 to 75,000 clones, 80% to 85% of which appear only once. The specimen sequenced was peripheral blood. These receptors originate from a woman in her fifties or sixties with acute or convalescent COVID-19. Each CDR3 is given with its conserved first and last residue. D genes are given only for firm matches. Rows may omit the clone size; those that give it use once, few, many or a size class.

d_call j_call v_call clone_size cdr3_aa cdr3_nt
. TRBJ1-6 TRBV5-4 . CASSHPDRKNSPLHF TGTGCCAGCAGCCATCCCGACAGAAAGAATTCACCCCTCCACTTT
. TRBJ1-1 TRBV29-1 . CSVTDTRVGTEAFF TGCAGCGTTACGGACACAAGAGTTGGCACTGAAGCTTTCTTT
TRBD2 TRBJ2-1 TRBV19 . CASKEAGGRYEQFF TGTGCCAGTAAGGAAGCGGGGGGGCGGTATGAGCAGTTCTTC
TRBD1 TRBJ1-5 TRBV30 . CAWSSGQVTGPQHF TGTGCCTGGAGTTCCGGACAGGTTACGGGGCCCCAGCATTTT
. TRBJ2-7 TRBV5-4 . CASSLGSVPYEQYF TGTGCCAGCAGCTTGGGGAGCGTTCCCTACGAGCAGTACTTC
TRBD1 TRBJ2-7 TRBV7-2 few CASSFKTGAPVYEQYF TGTGCCAGCAGCTTCAAGACAGGGGCCCCCGTCTACGAGCAGTACTTC
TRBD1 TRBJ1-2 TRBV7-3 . CASSSGQGVGYTF TGTGCCAGCAGCTCCGGACAGGGGGTCGGGTACACCTTC
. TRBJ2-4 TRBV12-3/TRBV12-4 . CASSPKNIQYF TGTGCCAGCAGTCCTAAGAACATTCAGTACTTC
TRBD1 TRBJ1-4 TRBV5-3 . CARSLGGPDRGAEKLFF TGTGCCAGAAGCTTGGGGGGCCCTGACAGGGGAGCTGAAAAACTGTTTTTT
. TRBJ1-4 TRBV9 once CASSVGLTDEKLFF TGTGCCAGCAGCGTAGGACTTACGGATGAAAAACTGTTTTTT
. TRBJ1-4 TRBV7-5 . CVNRPSTNEKLFF TGTGTAAACAGGCCATCAACTAATGAAAAACTGTTTTTT
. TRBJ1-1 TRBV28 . CATASGGRTEAFF TGTGCCACCGCTAGCGGGGGTCGCACTGAAGCTTTCTTT
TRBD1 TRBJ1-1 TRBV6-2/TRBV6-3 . CASSYQGADTEAFF TGTGCCAGCAGTTACCAGGGGGCAGACACTGAAGCTTTCTTT
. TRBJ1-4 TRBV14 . CASSQVHNRNNEKLFF TGTGCCAGCAGCCAAGTCCATAACAGGAATAATGAAAAACTGTTTTTT
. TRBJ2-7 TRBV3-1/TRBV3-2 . CASSQYGYEQYF TGTGCCAGCAGCCAATACGGCTACGAGCAGTACTTC
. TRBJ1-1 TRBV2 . CASSESGRGSMAFF TGTGCCAGCAGTGAGAGTGGGAGAGGGAGTATGGCTTTCTTT
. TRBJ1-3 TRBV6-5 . CASSRSRGAGNTIYF TGTGCCAGTAGTCGTTCTCGGGGAGCTGGAAACACCATATATTTT
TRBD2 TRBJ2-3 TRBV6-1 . CASSVLSGGAPDTQYF TGTGCCAGCAGTGTACTTAGCGGGGGGGCTCCAGATACGCAGTATTTT
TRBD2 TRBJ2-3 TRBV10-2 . CASSRLAVGTDTQYF TGCGCCAGCAGTAGACTAGCGGTCGGCACAGATACGCAGTATTTT
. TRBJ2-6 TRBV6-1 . CASSEGAAGANVLTF TGTGCCAGCAGTGAGGGGGCGGCTGGGGCCAACGTCCTGACTTTC
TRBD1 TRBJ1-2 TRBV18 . CASSPGGQGSYTF TGTGCCAGCTCACCCGGTGGACAGGGCAGCTACACCTTC
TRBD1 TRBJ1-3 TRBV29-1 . CSVESRAGGTGNTIYF TGCAGCGTTGAATCTAGGGCAGGGGGCACGGGAAACACCATATATTTT
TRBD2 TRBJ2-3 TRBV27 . CASSYARLAGGTDTQYF TGTGCCAGCAGTTACGCCCGACTAGCGGGGGGGACAGATACGCAGTATTTT
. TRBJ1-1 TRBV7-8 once CASSLDRGNTEAFF TGTGCCAGCAGCTTGGATCGGGGGAACACTGAAGCTTTCTTT
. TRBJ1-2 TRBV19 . CASSFSEGGYTF TGTGCCAGTAGTTTCAGTGAGGGTGGCTACACCTTC
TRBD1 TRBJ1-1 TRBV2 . CASRAGGRFGEAFF TGTGCCAGCAGAGCAGGGGGCCGGTTTGGTGAAGCTTTCTTT
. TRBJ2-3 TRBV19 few CASSIGPEASTDTQYF TGTGCCAGTAGTATAGGCCCCGAGGCTAGCACAGATACGCAGTATTTT
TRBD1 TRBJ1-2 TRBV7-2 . CASSPGTDISYGYTF TGTGCCAGCAGTCCCGGGACAGATATTTCCTATGGCTACACCTTC